These 27 T cell receptor beta chains were sequenced from one sample in a study of blood T cell repertoires in COVID-19. The assay was immunoSEQ multiplex PCR, and TCRdb's table has in-frame clones only and misses some. Found here are 200,000 to 250,000 clones, around 86% of them singletons; the top ten hold approximately 7%. The sequencing sample was made of peripheral blood. The receptors shown here come from a woman in her 70s with active or convalescent COVID-19.

The CDR3 DNA reads as TGTGCCAGCAGTGAGCAGGGGGTGACTGAAGCTTTCTTT. Protein: CASSEQGVTEAFF. The gene calls are TRBV2 and TRBJ1-1; the match to TRBD1 covers 7 bases. With 3 bases clipped from V and 5 bases from J, the junction kept 3 bases outside the gene matches. CDR1 and CDR2 from the germline V gene are SNHLY and FYNNEI. The CDR3 has 13 amino acids.

The chain recombines TRBV2 with TRBJ1-2, with TRBD1 identical over 7 bases. The V and J ends lost 7 bases and 3 bases, in that order; junction bases with no gene match: 11. In germline, CDR1 is SNHLY, CDR2 FYNNEI. CDR3 size: 15 residues. This chain's CDR3 is CASTARGLGDYGYTF. The CDR3 DNA reads as TGTGCCAGCACGGCGAGGGGGCTCGGTGACTATGGCTACACCTTC.

The chain has TRBV7-2 and TRBJ1-2; D is possibly TRBD1 (5 bases). V was cut by 6 bases and J by 3 bases, with 11 bases left in between. Germline V gene sequence: CDR1 SGHTA, CDR2 FQGNSA. There are 13 residues in the CDR3. The CDR3 is CASRPGGDYGYTF. The CDR3 region has the DNA TGTGCCAGCAGGCCCGGGGGTGACTATGGCTACACCTTC.

This chain uses TRBV12-3 or TRBV12-4 with TRBJ2-3, with a tentative D call TRBD1 (5 bases). Trimming stripped 6 bases from V and 0 bases from J, with 7 bases between. This CDR3 spans 13 amino acids. CDR3 protein: CASRAGSTDTQYF. The CDR3 DNA is TGTGCCAGCAGGGCAGGGAGCACAGATACGCAGTATTTT.

In this sample, this clone turned up once. This sequence joins TRBV5-1 and TRBJ2-1; 14 bases map to TRBD2. Germline CDR1 and CDR2: SGHRS and YFSETQ. Trimming took 1 base from V and 8 from J; bases not matched to a gene: 5. This CDR3 has 16 amino acids. This CDR3 is CASSLLTSGGAYEQFF. CDR3 DNA sequence: TGCGCCAGCAGCTTGCTGACTAGCGGGGGGGCATATGAGCAGTTCTTC.

The CDR3 nucleotides read TGTGCCAGCAGTTACGTAGGAGATAACTACACCTTC. This translates into CASSYVGDNYTF. The chain has TRBV6-2 or TRBV6-3 and TRBJ1-2; D gene ambiguous. Germline values: CDR1 MNHEY, CDR2 SVGEGT. Deletions cut 2 bases from V and 10 bases from J, with 11 bases between. This CDR3 has 12 amino acids.

The rearrangement links TRBV4-2 to TRBJ2-5; TRBD2 is a possible D gene (5 bases). The CDR3 length is 13 residues. Looked up from germline, CDR1 is LGHNA and CDR2 is YNFKEQ. V was shortened by 4 bases and J by 5 bases, with 11 bases between the two germline ends. The CDR3 sequence is CASSRGPGETQYF. In DNA, the CDR3 is TGTGCCAGCAGCCGAGGGCCGGGGGAGACCCAGTACTTC.

This clone has just a few counts. The chain joins TRBV5-4 to TRBJ2-7, with D perhaps matching TRBD2 (5 bases). The germline V and J ends were trimmed by 2 bases and 3 bases, with 9 bases remaining between them. The CDR3 has 13 residues. Germline V lookup: CDR1 SGHNT, CDR2 YYREEE (reference sequence). The chain's CDR3 is CASSFPAGYEQYF. CDR3 nucleotide sequence: TGTGCCAGCAGCTTTCCCGCGGGCTACGAGCAGTACTTC.

The rearrangement links TRBV18 to TRBJ1-1, with D maybe TRBD1 (6 bases). Trimming left V 6 bases short and J 5 bases short, with 16 bases between. CDR1 and CDR2 from the germline V gene are KGHSH and LQKENI. The CDR3 runs to 14 residues. This CDR3 reads CASSQGFLRTEAFF. CDR3 DNA sequence: TGTGCCAGCTCCCAGGGGTTCCTGAGGACTGAAGCTTTCTTT.

This chain links TRBV6-4 with TRBJ2-3; D is undetermined. The V end was cut by 0 bases, the J end by 2 bases, with 12 bases between. Germline values: CDR1 MRHNA, CDR2 SNTAGT. The CDR3 runs 16 residues. CDR3: CASSDSTRLHTDTQYF. The CDR3 DNA reads TGTGCCAGCAGTGACTCTACCAGGTTACACACAGATACGCAGTATTTT.

V gene TRBV19 combines with J gene TRBJ1-4; 7 bases align to TRBD1. The germline V gene encodes CDR1 LNHDA and CDR2 SQIVND (reference sequence). After removal of 11 bases from V and 2 bases from J, the junction contained 14 bases not matched to a gene. This CDR3 has 16 amino acids. The CDR3 bases are TGTGCCTGCCAACCGAGGGGGCTGGGGACTAATGAAAAACTGTTTTTT. This translates into CACQPRGLGTNEKLFF.

This chain uses TRBV13 with TRBJ2-7, with a tentative D call TRBD2 (6 bases). The CDR3 has 12 residues. CDR1 is PRHDT, CDR2 FYEKMQ, per germline (reference sequence). The germline V and J ends were trimmed by 11 bases and 0 bases, with 11 bases remaining between them. The CDR3 spells CASAGSSYEQYF. Here the CDR3 DNA reads TGTGCCTCCGCGGGGAGCTCCTACGAGCAGTACTTC.

The CDR3: CASSEAGRGTVGYGYTF. The CDR3 DNA is TGTGCCAGCAGTGAAGCAGGACGCGGGACAGTGGGATATGGCTACACCTTC. The chain has TRBV6-1 and TRBJ1-2, with 7 bases identical to TRBD1. The CDR3 totals 17 residues. Germline lookup yields CDR1 MNHNS and CDR2 SASEGT. Losses at the gene ends were 0 bases for V and 5 bases for J; bases not matched to a gene: 12.

The sample holds many counts of this clone. This chain connects TRBV11-2 to TRBJ2-2, with TRBD1 matching 9 bases. V trimming: 6 bases; J trimming: 5 bases; junction bases outside the gene matches: 4. Germline CDR1 SGHAT, CDR2 FQNNGV. This CDR3 contains 14 residues. The CDR3 DNA reads as TGTGCCAGCAGAGGGACAGGGTGGACCGGGGAGCTGTTTTTT. Its translation is CASRGTGWTGELFF.

The chain joins TRBV21-1 to TRBJ2-1; TRBD2, the D gene given by the table, was not confirmed from the DNA. TRBV21-1 is termed a pseudogene. The CDR3 extends over 21 amino acids. CDR3 sequence reads: CASTDHSPGTALPGTYNEQFF. CDR3 DNA: TGTGCCAGCACCGACCACTCCCCCGGGACTGCTCTTCCAGGGACCTACAATGAGCAGTTCTTC.

This chain joins TRBV3-1 (or the pseudogene TRBV3-2) and TRBJ1-3; D ambiguous. V was cut by 1 base and J by 0 bases, with 4 bases left in between. The CDR3 loop spans 14 amino acids. Germline V gene lookup returns CDR1 LGHDT and CDR2 YNNKEL (reference sequence). The CDR3, as DNA: TGTGCCAGCAGCCAAGGGCCCTCTGGAAACACCATATATTTT. Protein: CASSQGPSGNTIYF.

The table lists this clone with a few counts. The chain combines TRBV7-2 with TRBJ1-6, with D possibly TRBD1 on 5 matching bases. Germline-derived CDR1 and CDR2 are SGHTA and FQGNSA. V gave up 3 bases and J gave up 10 bases, with 19 bases separating them. The CDR3 is 16 amino acids. CDR3 amino acids: CASSLGGTQLISPLHF. CDR3 DNA sequence: TGTGCCAGCAGCTTGGGGGGGACTCAGCTTATATCACCCCTCCACTTT.

The gene calls are TRBV6-5 and TRBJ2-7; 10 positions agree with TRBD1. Germline V gene sequence: CDR1 MNHEY, CDR2 SVGAGI. The V segment lost 6 bases and the J segment 1 base; nucleotides outside the gene matches: 0. This CDR3 region has 13 residues. CDR3 nucleotides: TGTGCCAGCAGGGACAGGGGGTCCTACGAGCAGTACTTC. This translates into CASRDRGSYEQYF.

The chain joins TRBV14 to TRBJ1-1; unclear D gene. Germline CDR1 reads SGHDN; CDR2 reads FVKESK. Trimming stripped 5 bases from V and 1 base from J, with 8 bases between. The CDR3 spans 13 residues. CDR3 DNA sequence: TGTGCCAGCAGCGTCCAGGAGAACACTGAAGCTTTCTTT. Amino acid sequence: CASSVQENTEAFF.

The CDR3 bases are TGTGCCAGCTCACCATTTCAGAGGAGGGACACCGGGGAGCTGTTTTTT. This gives the protein CASSPFQRRDTGELFF. This sequence joins TRBV18 and TRBJ2-2; weak D call: TRBD2 (6 bases). The V end was cut by 2 bases, the J end by 3 bases, with 13 bases between. CDR1 and CDR2 from the germline V gene are KGHSH and LQKENI. The CDR3 covers 16 residues.

The chain links TRBV6-2 or TRBV6-3 to TRBJ1-1; D is uncertain. Germline values: CDR1 MNHEY, CDR2 SVGEGT. The V and J ends lost 5 bases and 6 bases respectively, with 7 bases between them. The CDR3 runs to 11 residues. For the CDR3, the DNA is TGTGCCAGCAGTAAGATAGCTGAAGCTTTCTTT. This translates into CASSKIAEAFF.

This clone was counted a single time. The chain uses TRBV5-1 and TRBJ2-7; TRBD1 might be the D (5 bases). CDR1 SGHRS and CDR2 YFSETQ come from the germline V gene. The CDR3 spans 16 residues. V was trimmed by 0 bases and J by 3 bases, leaving 16 bases between them. As DNA, the CDR3 is TGCGCCAGCAGCTTGGTCCTCCCAGGGTTCCACTACGAGCAGTACTTC. Translated: CASSLVLPGFHYEQYF.

This chain joins TRBV11-2 and TRBJ1-6; D not certain. Deletions cut 5 bases from V and 13 bases from J, with 15 bases between. The CDR3 has 13 amino acids. Looked up from germline, CDR1 is SGHAT and CDR2 is FQNNGV. The CDR3: CASSPGSWEPLHF. The CDR3 DNA reads as TGTGCCAGCAGCCCGGGTTCTTGGGAGCCCCTCCACTTT.

The chain combines TRBV5-6 with TRBJ2-7; D gene unclear. CDR1 SGHDT and CDR2 YYEEEE come from the germline V gene. V was trimmed by 2 bases and J by 1 base, leaving 7 bases between them. CDR3 length equals 13 residues. In nucleotides, the CDR3 is TGTGCCAGCAGCTTTTCCAGTTCCTACGAGCAGTACTTC. Residues: CASSFSSSYEQYF.

The chain links TRBV10-1 to TRBJ2-7; TRBD1 aligns across 7 bases. V was pared by 5 bases and J by 1 base, with 5 bases of the junction left unmatched. The germline CDR1 and CDR2 sequences are WNHNN and SYGVQD (reference sequence). The CDR3 loop spans 14 amino acids. The DNA of the CDR3 is TGCGCCAGCAGTTCTCCGGGACAGTCCTACGAGCAGTACTTC. Amino acid sequence: CASSSPGQSYEQYF.

V gene TRBV6-2 or TRBV6-3 combines with J gene TRBJ2-3; weak D call: TRBD2 (7 bases). This CDR3 spans 15 amino acids. V gave up 2 bases and J gave up 4 bases, with 13 bases separating them. Germline loops: CDR1 MNHEY, CDR2 SVGEGT. The CDR3 protein is CASSYPGGGADTQYF. CDR3 nucleotides: TGTGCCAGCAGTTACCCCGGCGGGGGCGCAGATACGCAGTATTTT.

V and J are TRBV6-5 and TRBJ2-1; 9 bases line up with TRBD1. The ends lost 2 bases at V and 6 bases at J; junction bases unmatched: 2. There are 14 residues in the CDR3. CDR1 MNHEY and CDR2 SVGAGI come from the germline V gene. CDR3 in amino acids: CASSYGTGPNEQFF. In DNA form, the CDR3 reads TGTGCCAGCAGTTACGGGACAGGGCCCAATGAGCAGTTCTTC.